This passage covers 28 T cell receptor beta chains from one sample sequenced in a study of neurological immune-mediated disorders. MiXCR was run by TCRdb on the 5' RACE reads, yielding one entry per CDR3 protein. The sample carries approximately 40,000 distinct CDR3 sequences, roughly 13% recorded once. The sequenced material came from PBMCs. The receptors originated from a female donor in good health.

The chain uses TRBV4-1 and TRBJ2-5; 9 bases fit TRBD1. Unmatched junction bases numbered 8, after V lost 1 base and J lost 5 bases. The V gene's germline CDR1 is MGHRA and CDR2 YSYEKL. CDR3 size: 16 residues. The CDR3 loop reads CASSQVKGQGGETQYF. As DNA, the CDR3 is TGCGCCAGCAGCCAAGTTAAGGGACAGGGAGGTGAGACCCAGTACTTC.

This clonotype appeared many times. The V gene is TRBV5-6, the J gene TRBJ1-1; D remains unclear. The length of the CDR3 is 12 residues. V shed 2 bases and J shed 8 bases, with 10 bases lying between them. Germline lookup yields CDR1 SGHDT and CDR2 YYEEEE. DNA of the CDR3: TGTGCCAGCAGCTTAGGTACCAGGGAAGCTTTCTTT. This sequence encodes CASSLGTREAFF.

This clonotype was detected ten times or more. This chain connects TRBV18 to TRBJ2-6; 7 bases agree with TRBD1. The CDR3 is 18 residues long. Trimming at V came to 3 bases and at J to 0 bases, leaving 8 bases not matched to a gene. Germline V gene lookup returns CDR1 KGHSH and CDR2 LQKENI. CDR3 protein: CASSPRTGSLSGANVLTF. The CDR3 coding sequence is TGTGCCAGCTCACCCCGGACAGGTTCTCTCTCTGGGGCCAACGTCCTGACTTTC.

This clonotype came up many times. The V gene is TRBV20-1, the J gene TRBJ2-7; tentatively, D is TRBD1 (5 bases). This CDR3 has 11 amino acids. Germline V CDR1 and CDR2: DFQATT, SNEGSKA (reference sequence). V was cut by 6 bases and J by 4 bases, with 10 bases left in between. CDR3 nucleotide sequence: TGCAGTGCCAGACAGCCTTACGAGCAGTACTTC. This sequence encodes CSARQPYEQYF.

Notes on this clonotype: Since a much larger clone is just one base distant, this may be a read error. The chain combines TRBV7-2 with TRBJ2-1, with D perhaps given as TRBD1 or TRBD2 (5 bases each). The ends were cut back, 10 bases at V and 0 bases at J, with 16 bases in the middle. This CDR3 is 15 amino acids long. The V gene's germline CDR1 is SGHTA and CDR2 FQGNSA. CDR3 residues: CANRPGRPSYNEQFF. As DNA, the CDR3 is TGTGCCAACAGGCCGGGACGCCCCTCCTACAATGAGCAGTTCTTC.

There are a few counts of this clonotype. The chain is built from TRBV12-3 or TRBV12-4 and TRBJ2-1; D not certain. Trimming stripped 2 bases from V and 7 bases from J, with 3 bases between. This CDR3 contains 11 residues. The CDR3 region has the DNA TGTGCCAGCAGTTTAACGAATGAGCAGTTCTTC. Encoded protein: CASSLTNEQFF.

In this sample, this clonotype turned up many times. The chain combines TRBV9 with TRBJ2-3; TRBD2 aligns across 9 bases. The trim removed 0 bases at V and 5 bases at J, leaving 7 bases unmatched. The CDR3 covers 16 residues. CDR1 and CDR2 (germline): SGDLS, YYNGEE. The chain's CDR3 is CASSVAAGGLIDTQYF. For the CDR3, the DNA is TGTGCCAGCAGCGTAGCCGCGGGAGGGCTAATAGATACGCAGTATTTT. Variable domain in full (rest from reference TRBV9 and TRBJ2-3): DSGVTQTPKHLITATGQRVTLRCSPRSGDLSVYWYQQSLDQGLQFLIQYYNGEERAKGNILERFSAQQFPDLHSELNLSSLELGDSALYFCASSVAAGGLIDTQYFGPGTRLTVL.

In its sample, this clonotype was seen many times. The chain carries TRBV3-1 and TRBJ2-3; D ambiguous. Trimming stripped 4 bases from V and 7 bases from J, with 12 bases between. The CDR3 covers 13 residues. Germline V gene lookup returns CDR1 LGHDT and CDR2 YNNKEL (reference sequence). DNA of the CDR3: TGTGCCAGCAGCCGGGAAGGTACCCATACGCAGTATTTT. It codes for CASSREGTHTQYF.

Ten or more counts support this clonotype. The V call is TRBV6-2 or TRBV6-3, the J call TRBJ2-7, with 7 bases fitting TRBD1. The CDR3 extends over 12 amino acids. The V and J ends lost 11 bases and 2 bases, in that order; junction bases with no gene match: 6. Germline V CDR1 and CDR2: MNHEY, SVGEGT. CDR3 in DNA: TGTGCCGCACGGGACAGTCCCTACGAGCAGTACTTC. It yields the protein CAARDSPYEQYF.

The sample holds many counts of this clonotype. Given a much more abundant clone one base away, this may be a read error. The CDR3 nucleotides are TGTGTCATCTCCCTAGCGTCCTACAATGAGCAGTTCTTC. Translating it yields CVISLASYNEQFF. The rearrangement uses TRBV10-3 and TRBJ2-1; perhaps TRBD2 as D (6 bases). CDR1 ENHRY and CDR2 SYGVKD come from the germline V gene. There are 13 residues in the CDR3.

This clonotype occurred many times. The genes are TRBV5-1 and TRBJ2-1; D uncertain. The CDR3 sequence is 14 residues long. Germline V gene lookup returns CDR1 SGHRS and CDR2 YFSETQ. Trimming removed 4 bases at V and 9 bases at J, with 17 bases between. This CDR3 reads CASSPGGGNTEQFF. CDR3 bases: TGCGCCAGCAGCCCGGGTGGTGGAAATACTGAGCAGTTCTTC.

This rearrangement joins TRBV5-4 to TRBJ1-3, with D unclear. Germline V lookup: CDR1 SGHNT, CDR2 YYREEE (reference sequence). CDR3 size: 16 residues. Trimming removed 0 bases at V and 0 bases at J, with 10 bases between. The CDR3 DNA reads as TGTGCCAGCAGCTTGGGGGCTCGTGACTCTGGAAACACCATATATTTT. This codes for CASSLGARDSGNTIYF. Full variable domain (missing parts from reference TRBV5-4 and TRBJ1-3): ETGVTQSPTHLIKTRGQQVTLRCSSQSGHNTVSWYQQALGQGPQFIFQYYREEENGRGNFPPRFSGLQFPNYSSELNVNALELDDSALYLCASSLGARDSGNTIYFGEGSWLTVV.

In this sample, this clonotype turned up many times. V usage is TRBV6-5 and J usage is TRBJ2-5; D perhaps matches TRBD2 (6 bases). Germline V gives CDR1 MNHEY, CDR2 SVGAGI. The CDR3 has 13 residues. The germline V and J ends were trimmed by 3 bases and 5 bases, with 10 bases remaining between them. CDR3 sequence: CASSYGGWETQYF. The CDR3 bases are TGTGCCAGCAGTTATGGAGGGTGGGAGACCCAGTACTTC.

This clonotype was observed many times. CDR3 DNA: TGTGCCAGCTCCCTTGGGGGAAACGAGCAGTACTTC. Its protein product is CASSLGGNEQYF. The rearrangement uses TRBV18 and TRBJ2-7; either TRBD1 or TRBD2 may fit D (5 bases each). Germline V gene lookup returns CDR1 KGHSH and CDR2 LQKENI. Trimming cost V 6 bases and J 5 bases, with 11 bases left between them. This CDR3 spans 12 amino acids.

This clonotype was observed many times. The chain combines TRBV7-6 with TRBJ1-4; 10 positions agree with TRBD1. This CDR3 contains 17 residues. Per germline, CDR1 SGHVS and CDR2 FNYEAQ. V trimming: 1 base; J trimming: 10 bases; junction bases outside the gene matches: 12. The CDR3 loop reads CASSLGPPGQGSGKLFF. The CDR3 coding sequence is TGTGCCAGCAGCTTAGGCCCCCCGGGACAGGGGAGCGGAAAACTGTTTTTT.

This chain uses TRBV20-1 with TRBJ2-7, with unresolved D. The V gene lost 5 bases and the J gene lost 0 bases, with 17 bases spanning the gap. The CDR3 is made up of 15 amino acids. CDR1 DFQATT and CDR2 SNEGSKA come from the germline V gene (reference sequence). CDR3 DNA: TGCAGTGCTCGTTCGACTGAAGTGACCTCCTACGAGCAGTACTTC. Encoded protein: CSARSTEVTSYEQYF.

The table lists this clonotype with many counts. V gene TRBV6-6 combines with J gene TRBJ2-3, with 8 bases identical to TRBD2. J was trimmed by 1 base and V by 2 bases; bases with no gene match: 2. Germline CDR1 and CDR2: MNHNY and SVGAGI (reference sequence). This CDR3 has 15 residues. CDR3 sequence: CASSYSGGRTDTQYF. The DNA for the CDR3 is TGTGCCAGCAGTTACAGCGGGGGCCGCACAGATACGCAGTATTTT.

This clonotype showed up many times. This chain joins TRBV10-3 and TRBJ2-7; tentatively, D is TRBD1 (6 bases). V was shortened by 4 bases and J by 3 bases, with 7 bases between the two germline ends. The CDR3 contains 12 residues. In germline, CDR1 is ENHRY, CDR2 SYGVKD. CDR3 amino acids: CAISAGDYEQYF. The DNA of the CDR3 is TGTGCCATCAGTGCAGGGGACTACGAGCAGTACTTC.

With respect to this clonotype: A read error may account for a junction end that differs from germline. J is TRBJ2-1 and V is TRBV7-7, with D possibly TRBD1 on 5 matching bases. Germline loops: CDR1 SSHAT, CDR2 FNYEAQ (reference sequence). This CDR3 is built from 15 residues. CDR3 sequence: CASSLGQGTYNEQFF. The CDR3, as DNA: TGTGCTAGCAGCTTAGGTCAGGGCACCTACAATGAGCAGTTCTTC.

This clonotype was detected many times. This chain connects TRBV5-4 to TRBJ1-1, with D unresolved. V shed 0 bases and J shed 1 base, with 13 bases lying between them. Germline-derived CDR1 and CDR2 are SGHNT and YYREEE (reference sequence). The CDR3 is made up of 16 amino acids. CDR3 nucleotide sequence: TGTGCCAGCAGCTTGGGCAGGACTAGAGGGAACACTGAAGCTTTCTTT. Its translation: CASSLGRTRGNTEAFF.

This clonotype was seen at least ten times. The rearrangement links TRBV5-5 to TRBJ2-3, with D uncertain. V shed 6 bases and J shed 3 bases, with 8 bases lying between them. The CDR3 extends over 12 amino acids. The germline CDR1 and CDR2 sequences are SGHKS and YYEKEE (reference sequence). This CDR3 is CASTPRTDTQYF. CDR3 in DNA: TGTGCCAGCACCCCTAGAACAGATACGCAGTATTTT.

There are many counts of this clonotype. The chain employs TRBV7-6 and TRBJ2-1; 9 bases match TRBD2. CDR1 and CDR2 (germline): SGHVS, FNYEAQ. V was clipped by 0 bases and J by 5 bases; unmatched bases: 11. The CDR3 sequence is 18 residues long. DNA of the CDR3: TGTGCCAGCAGCTTAGCCCCTGCGGGGCTAGCGGGAAACAATGAGCAGTTCTTC. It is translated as CASSLAPAGLAGNNEQFF.

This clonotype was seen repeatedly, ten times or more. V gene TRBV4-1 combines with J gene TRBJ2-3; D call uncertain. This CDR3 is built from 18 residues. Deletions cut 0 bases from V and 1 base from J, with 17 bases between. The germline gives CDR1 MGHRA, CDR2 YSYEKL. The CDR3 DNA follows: TGCGCCAGCAGCCAAGATCGGGTGGGGTCCGAACGCACAGATACGCAGTATTTT. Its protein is CASSQDRVGSERTDTQYF.

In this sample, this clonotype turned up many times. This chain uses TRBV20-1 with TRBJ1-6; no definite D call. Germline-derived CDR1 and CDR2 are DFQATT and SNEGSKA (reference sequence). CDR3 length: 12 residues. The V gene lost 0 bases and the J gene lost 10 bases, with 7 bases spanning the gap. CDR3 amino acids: CSARDSESPLHF. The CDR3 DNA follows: TGCAGTGCTAGAGATTCTGAATCACCCCTCCACTTT.

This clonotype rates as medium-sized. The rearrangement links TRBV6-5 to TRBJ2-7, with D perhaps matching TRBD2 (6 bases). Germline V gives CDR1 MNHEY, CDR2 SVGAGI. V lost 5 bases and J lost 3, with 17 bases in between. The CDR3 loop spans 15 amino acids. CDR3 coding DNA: TGTGCCAGCAGTGCGGCGGGAAACACCCTCTACGAGCAGTACTTC. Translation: CASSAAGNTLYEQYF.

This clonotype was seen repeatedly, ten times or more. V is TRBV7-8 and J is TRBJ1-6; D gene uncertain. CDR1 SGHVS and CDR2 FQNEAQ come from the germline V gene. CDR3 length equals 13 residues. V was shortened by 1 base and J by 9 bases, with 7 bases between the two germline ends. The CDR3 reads CASSLDTVSPLHF. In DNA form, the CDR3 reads TGTGCCAGCAGCTTAGATACGGTTTCACCCCTCCACTTT.

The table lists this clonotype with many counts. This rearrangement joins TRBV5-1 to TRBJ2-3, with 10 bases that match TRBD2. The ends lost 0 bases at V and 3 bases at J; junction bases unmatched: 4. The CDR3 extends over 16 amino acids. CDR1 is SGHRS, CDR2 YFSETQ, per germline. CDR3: CASSLGAGGPTDTQYF. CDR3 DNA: TGCGCCAGCAGCTTGGGAGCGGGGGGGCCGACAGATACGCAGTATTTT.

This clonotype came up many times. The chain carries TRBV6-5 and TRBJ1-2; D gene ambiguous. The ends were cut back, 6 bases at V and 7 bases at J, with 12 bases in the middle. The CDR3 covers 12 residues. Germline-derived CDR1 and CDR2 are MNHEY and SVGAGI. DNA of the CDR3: TGTGCCAGCAGGCTCACCCCCGGTGGCTACACCTTC. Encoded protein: CASRLTPGGYTF.